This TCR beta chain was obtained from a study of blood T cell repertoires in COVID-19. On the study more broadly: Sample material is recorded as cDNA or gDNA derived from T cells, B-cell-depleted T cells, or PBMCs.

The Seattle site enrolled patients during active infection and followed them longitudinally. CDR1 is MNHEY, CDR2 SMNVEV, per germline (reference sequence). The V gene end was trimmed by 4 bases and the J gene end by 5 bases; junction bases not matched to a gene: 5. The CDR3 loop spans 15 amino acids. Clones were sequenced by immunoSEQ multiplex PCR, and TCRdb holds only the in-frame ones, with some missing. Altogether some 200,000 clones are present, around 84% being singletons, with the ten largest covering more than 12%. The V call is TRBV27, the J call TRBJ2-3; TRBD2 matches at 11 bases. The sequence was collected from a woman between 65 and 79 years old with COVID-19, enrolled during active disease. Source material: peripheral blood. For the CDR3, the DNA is TGTGCCAGCAGTTATGGGACTAGCGGAGAAGATACGCAGTATTTT. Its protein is CASSYGTSGEDTQYF.